The next 8 T cell receptor beta chains were all read from a single sample in a study of OX40 agonist ivuxolimab in advanced cancers. Assay used: immunoSEQ multiplex PCR; TCRdb lists only in-frame clones, some missing. The sample shows roughly 40,000 clones, roughly 82% of them seen only once. Sequenced material: CD4+ or CD8+ T cells sorted from blood, taken in a trial of the OX40 agonist ivuxolimab. The receptors derive from an adult with an advanced solid tumor such as melanoma, head and neck, liver or kidney cancer.

The chain carries TRBV5-6 and TRBJ1-3; D gene uncertain. Germline V lookup: CDR1 SGHDT, CDR2 YYEEEE. CDR3 length equals 14 residues. V was trimmed by 2 bases and J by 6 bases, leaving 12 bases between them. The CDR3 DNA reads TGTGCCAGCAGCTTATGGACGACGCCAAACACCATATATTTT. It yields the protein CASSLWTTPNTIYF.

The chain is built from TRBV11-2 and TRBJ2-3, with unresolved D. Germline CDR1 reads SGHAT; CDR2 reads FQNNGV. The CDR3 length is 11 residues. V lost 3 bases, J lost 2 bases, and 0 bases lay in between. CDR3 residues: CASSFTDTQYF. CDR3 coding DNA: TGTGCCAGCAGCTTCACAGATACGCAGTATTTT.

The chain employs TRBV7-2 and TRBJ1-6; unclear D gene. The CDR3 length is 14 residues. Germline values: CDR1 SGHTA, CDR2 FQGNSA. V was clipped by 2 bases and J by 8 bases, with 10 bases between them. CDR3 protein: CASSLNWDYSPLHF. The CDR3 DNA reads as TGTGCCAGCAGCTTAAACTGGGATTATTCACCCCTCCACTTT.

This clone showed up just once. The J gene is TRBJ1-1, the V gene TRBV14; D uncertain. Trimming cost V 6 bases and J 3 bases, with 11 bases left between them. The CDR3 consists of 13 residues. In germline, CDR1 is SGHDN, CDR2 FVKESK. CDR3 protein: CASSRQGYTEAFF. The CDR3 DNA reads TGTGCCAGCAGTCGTCAAGGCTACACTGAAGCTTTCTTT. The variable domain in full, with the rest retrieved from reference TRBV14 and TRBJ1-1, is EAGVTQFPSHSVIEKGQTVTLRCDPISGHDNLYWYRRVMGKEIKFLLHFVKESKQDESGMPNNRFLAERTGGTYSTLKVQPAELEDSGVYFCASSRQGYTEAFFGQGTRLTVV.

The chain uses TRBV7-2 and TRBJ1-1; TRBD1 matches at 7 bases. Looked up from germline, CDR1 is SGHTA and CDR2 is FQGNSA. The CDR3 extends over 15 amino acids. After removal of 1 base from V and 1 base from J, the junction contained 3 bases not matched to a gene. This CDR3 reads CASSLVGQRNTEAFF. The CDR3 bases are TGTGCCAGCAGCTTAGTGGGACAGCGGAACACTGAAGCTTTCTTT.

Written as DNA, the CDR3 is TGCGCCAGCAGCCATAGCACAGGGTCTGGGGCCAACGTCCTGACTTTC. This encodes CASSHSTGSGANVLTF. The V gene is TRBV4-1, the J gene TRBJ2-6; a possible D gene is TRBD1 (6 bases). V lost 3 bases to trimming and J lost 1 base, with 10 bases between them. Germline V lookup: CDR1 MGHRA, CDR2 YSYEKL. This CDR3 is built from 16 residues.

In this sample, this clone is medium-sized (0.01 to 0.1%). The genes are TRBV18 and TRBJ1-5; weak D call: TRBD1 (5 bases). Germline lookup yields CDR1 KGHSH and CDR2 LQKENI. V gave up 3 bases and J gave up 0 bases, with 15 bases separating them. This CDR3 region has 17 residues. CDR3 sequence reads: CASSPREGRDSNQPQHF. The CDR3 region has the DNA TGTGCCAGCTCACCCCGCGAGGGGCGGGATAGCAATCAGCCCCAGCATTTT.

The chain is built from TRBV4-3 and TRBJ2-1; 7 positions agree with TRBD2. The V and J ends lost 0 bases and 4 bases, in that order; junction bases with no gene match: 3. This CDR3 contains 15 residues. CDR1 and CDR2 (germline): LGHNA, YSLEER. The chain's CDR3 is CASSQERGTYNEQFF. In DNA, the CDR3 is TGCGCCAGCAGCCAAGAGCGGGGGACTTACAATGAGCAGTTCTTC.